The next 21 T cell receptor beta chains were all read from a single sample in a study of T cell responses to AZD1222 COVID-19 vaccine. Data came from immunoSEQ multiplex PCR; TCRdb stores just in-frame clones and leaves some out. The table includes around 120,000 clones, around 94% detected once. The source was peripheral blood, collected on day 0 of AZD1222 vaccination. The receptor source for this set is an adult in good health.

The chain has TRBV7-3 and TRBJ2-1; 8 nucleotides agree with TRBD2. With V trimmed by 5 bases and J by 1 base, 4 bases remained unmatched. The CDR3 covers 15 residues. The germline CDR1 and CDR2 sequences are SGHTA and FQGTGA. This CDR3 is CASSPQRGSYNEQFF. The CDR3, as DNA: TGTGCCAGCAGCCCCCAGCGGGGGTCCTACAATGAGCAGTTCTTC.

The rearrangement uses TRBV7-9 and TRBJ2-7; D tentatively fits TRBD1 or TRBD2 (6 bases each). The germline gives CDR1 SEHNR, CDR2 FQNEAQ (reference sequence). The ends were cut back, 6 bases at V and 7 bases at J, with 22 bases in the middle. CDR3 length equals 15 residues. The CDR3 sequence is CASSSYKPKGGEQYF. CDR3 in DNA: TGTGCCAGCAGTTCTTACAAACCCAAAGGGGGGGAGCAGTACTTC.

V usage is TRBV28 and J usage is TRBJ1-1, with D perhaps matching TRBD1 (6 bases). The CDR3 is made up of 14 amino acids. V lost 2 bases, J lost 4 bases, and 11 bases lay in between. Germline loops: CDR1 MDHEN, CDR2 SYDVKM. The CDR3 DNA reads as TGTGCCAGCAGTTTACAGGGGATTGCCACTGAAGCTTTCTTT. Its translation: CASSLQGIATEAFF.

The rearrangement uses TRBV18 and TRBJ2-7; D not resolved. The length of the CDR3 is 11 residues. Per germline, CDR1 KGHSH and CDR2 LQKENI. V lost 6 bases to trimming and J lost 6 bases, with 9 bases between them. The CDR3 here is CASSESGEQYF. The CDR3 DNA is TGTGCCAGCTCCGAAAGTGGCGAGCAGTACTTC.

The CDR3 coding sequence is TGTGCCAGCAGTTTAAATGCAGGGGTAATCAACGAGCAGTACTTC. It encodes CASSLNAGVINEQYF. This chain connects TRBV28 to TRBJ2-7; D might be TRBD1 (6 bases). Trimming took off 2 bases at V and 5 bases at J, with 16 bases between the two ends. The germline V gene has CDR1 MDHEN and CDR2 SYDVKM. The CDR3 spans 15 residues.

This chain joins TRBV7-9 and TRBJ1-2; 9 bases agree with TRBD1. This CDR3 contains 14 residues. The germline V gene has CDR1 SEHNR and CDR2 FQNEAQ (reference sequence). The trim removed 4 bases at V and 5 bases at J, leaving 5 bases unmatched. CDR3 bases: TGTGCCAGCAGCTACAGGGGGCGAGGGTATGGCTACACCTTC. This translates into CASSYRGRGYGYTF.

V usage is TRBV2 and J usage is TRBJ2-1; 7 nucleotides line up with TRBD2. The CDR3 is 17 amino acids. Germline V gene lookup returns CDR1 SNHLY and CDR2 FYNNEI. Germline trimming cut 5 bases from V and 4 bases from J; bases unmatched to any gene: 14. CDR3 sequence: CASSSLLAQPLYNEQFF. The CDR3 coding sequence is TGTGCCAGCAGTTCCCTACTAGCGCAACCTCTATACAATGAGCAGTTCTTC.

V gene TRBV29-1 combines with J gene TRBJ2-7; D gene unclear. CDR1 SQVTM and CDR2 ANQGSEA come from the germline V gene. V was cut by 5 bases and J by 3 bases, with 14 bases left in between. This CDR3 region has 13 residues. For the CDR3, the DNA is TGCAGCGTTAAACCCCTAGTCGGCTACGAGCAGTACTTC. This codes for CSVKPLVGYEQYF.

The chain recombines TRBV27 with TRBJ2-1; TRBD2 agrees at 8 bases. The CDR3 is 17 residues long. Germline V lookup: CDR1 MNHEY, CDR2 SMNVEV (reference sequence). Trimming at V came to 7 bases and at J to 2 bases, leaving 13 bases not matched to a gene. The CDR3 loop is CASTLKVREGAYNEQFF. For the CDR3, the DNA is TGTGCCAGCACCCTGAAGGTTCGGGAGGGTGCCTACAATGAGCAGTTCTTC.

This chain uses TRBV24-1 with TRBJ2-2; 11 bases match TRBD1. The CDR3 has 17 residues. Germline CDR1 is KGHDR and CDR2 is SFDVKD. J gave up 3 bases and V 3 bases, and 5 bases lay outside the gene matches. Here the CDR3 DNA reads TGTGCCACCAGTGATACTGGGACAGGGGGGGACACCGGGGAGCTGTTTTTT. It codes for CATSDTGTGGDTGELFF.

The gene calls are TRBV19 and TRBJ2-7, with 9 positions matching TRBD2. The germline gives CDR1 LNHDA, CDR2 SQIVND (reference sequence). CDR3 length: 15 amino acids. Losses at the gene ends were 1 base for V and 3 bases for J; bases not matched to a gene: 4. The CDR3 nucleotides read TGTGCCAGTAGTATAGCCAGCGGGAGGAACTACGAGCAGTACTTC. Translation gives CASSIASGRNYEQYF.

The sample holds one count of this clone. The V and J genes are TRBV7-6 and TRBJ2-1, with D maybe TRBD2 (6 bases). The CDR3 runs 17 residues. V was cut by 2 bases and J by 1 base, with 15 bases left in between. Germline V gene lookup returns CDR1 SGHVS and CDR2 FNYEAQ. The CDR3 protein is CASSLSPLARSYNEQFF. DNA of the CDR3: TGTGCCAGCAGCTTATCTCCGCTAGCGAGGTCCTACAATGAGCAGTTCTTC.

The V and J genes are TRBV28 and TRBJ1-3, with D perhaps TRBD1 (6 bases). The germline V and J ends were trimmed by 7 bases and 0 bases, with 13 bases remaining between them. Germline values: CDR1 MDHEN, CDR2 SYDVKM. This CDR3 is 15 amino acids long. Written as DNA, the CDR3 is TGTGCCAGCATCTCAGGGGCCAACTCTGGAAACACCATATATTTT. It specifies CASISGANSGNTIYF.

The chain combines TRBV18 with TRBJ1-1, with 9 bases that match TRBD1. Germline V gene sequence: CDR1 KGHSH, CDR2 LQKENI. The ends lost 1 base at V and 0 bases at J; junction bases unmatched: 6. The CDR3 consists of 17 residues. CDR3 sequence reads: CASSPQGQGNMNTEAFF. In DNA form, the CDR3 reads TGTGCCAGCTCACCACAGGGACAGGGCAACATGAACACTGAAGCTTTCTTT.

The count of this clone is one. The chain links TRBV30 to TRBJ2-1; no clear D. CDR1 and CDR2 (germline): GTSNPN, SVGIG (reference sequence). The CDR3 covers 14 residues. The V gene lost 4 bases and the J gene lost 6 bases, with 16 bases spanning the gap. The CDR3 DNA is TGTGCCTGGATGGGTTTTAATACCGCCAATGAGCAGTTCTTC. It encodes CAWMGFNTANEQFF.

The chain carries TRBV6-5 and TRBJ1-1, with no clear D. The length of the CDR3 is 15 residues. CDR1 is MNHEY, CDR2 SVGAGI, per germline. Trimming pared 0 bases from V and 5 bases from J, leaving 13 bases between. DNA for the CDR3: TGTGCCAGCAGTTACTCGGGGAGGGTTGAGACTGAAGCTTTCTTT. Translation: CASSYSGRVETEAFF.

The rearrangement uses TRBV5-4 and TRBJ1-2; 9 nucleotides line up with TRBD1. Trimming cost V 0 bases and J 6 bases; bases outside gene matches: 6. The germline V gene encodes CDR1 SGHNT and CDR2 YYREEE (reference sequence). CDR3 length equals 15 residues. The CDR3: CASSLARDRDDGYTF. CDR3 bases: TGTGCCAGCAGCTTGGCCAGGGACAGGGACGATGGCTACACCTTC.

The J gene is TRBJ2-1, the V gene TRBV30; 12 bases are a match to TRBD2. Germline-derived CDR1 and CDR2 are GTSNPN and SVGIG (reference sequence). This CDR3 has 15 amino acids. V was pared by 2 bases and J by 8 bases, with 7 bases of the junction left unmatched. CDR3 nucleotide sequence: TGTGCCTGGAGTTGGCTAGCGGGAGGGCCCTATGAGCAGTTCTTC. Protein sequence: CAWSWLAGGPYEQFF.

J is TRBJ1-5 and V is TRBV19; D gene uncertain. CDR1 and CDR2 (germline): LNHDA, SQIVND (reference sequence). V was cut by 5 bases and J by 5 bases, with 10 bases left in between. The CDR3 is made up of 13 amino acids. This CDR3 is CASSPSGYQPQHF. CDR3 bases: TGTGCCAGTAGTCCCTCGGGGTATCAGCCCCAGCATTTT.

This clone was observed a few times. The CDR3 loop reads CASSYGNRASGNTIYF. The DNA for the CDR3 is TGTGCCAGCAGTTACGGGAACAGGGCTTCTGGAAACACCATATATTTT. The chain links TRBV6-5 to TRBJ1-3; maybe TRBD1 (6 bases). Trimming shortened V by 2 bases and J by 1 base, and 12 bases separated the two germline ends. The germline CDR1 and CDR2 sequences are MNHEY and SVGAGI. The CDR3 is 16 amino acids.

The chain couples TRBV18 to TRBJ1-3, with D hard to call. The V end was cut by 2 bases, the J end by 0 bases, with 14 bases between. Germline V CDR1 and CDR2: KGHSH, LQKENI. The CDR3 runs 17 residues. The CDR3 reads CASSPVAGAYSGNTIYF. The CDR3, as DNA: TGTGCCAGCTCACCAGTGGCAGGCGCTTACTCTGGAAACACCATATATTTT.